The 20 T cell receptor beta chains in this list originate from one sample, sequenced in a study of cytomegalovirus exposure and HLA in healthy donors. The primer mix had 60 Vbeta and 13 Jbeta primers. Produced via immunoSEQ multiplex PCR; TCRdb's table is partial and in-frame only. The top ten hold 2.2% of the sample, which has approximately 120,000 clones, 81% seen once. Source material: PBMCs. The receptors here all came from a woman in her twenties or thirties in good health and CMV-seronegative.

This chain links TRBV27 with TRBJ2-1; 8 nucleotides align to TRBD2. V trimming: 5 bases; J trimming: 11 bases; junction bases outside the gene matches: 14. CDR1 is MNHEY, CDR2 SMNVEV, per germline (reference sequence). This CDR3 region has 15 residues. The CDR3 nucleotides read TGTGCCAGCAGTCCCCACCCATCAACTAGCGGCCAGCAGTTCTTC. It translates to CASSPHPSTSGQQFF.

The V and J genes are TRBV5-4 and TRBJ1-1; D not certain. In germline, CDR1 is SGHNT, CDR2 YYREEE (reference sequence). V was cut by 0 bases and J by 2 bases, with 14 bases left in between. The CDR3 contains 16 residues. CDR3 coding DNA: TGTGCCAGCAGCTTGGGCTCCGATGGGCCTAACACTGAAGCTTTCTTT. Encoded protein: CASSLGSDGPNTEAFF. The whole variable domain, remainder taken from reference TRBV5-4 and TRBJ1-1, is ETGVTQSPTHLIKTRGQQVTLRCSSQSGHNTVSWYQQALGQGPQFIFQYYREEENGRGNFPPRFSGLQFPNYSSELNVNALELDDSALYLCASSLGSDGPNTEAFFGQGTRLTVV.

The chain uses TRBV10-3 and TRBJ2-7; D is unclear. The germline CDR1 and CDR2 sequences are ENHRY and SYGVKD. This CDR3 has 13 amino acids. With 11 bases removed from V and 0 bases from J, the gap between germline ends came to 14 bases. CDR3 sequence (DNA): TGTGCCGTGCGAGGCGGCCTCTCCTACGAGCAGTACTTC. Its protein is CAVRGGLSYEQYF.

Only a few counts were recorded for this clone. This chain connects TRBV19 to TRBJ2-5; 10 bases map to TRBD1. The CDR3 has 16 residues. Germline assignment: CDR1 LNHDA and CDR2 SQIVND (reference sequence). V was pared by 4 bases and J by 4 bases, with 9 bases of the junction left unmatched. CDR3 sequence reads: CASSKPRDRGSETQYF. The CDR3 DNA follows: TGTGCCAGTAGTAAACCAAGGGACAGGGGATCAGAGACCCAGTACTTC. The whole variable domain, filled in from reference TRBV19 and TRBJ2-5, reads DGGITQSPKYLFRKEGQNVTLSCEQNLNHDAMYWYRQDPGQGLRLIYYSQIVNDFQKGDIAEGYSVSREKKESFPLTVTSAQKNPTAFYLCASSKPRDRGSETQYFGPGTRLLVL.

This sequence joins TRBV19 and TRBJ2-4; 8 bases line up with TRBD2. The germline gives CDR1 LNHDA, CDR2 SQIVND (reference sequence). The CDR3 totals 14 residues. Losses at the gene ends were 5 bases for V and 3 bases for J; bases not matched to a gene: 3. CDR3 bases: TGTGCCAGTAGTTCAGCGGGAGACAAAAACATTCAGTACTTC. This encodes CASSSAGDKNIQYF.

This rearrangement joins TRBV28 to TRBJ1-3; 10 nucleotides agree with TRBD1. CDR3 length equals 16 residues. Looked up from germline, CDR1 is MDHEN and CDR2 is SYDVKM. The V and J ends lost 2 bases and 2 bases, in that order; junction bases with no gene match: 3. CDR3 residues: CASSLAGTGAGNTIYF. CDR3 nucleotides: TGTGCCAGCAGTTTAGCCGGGACAGGGGCTGGAAACACCATATATTTT.

The CDR3 sequence: CASSSKPTDRSGEKLFF. DNA of the CDR3: TGCGCCAGCAGCTCAAAGCCGACTGACAGGTCGGGGGAAAAACTGTTTTTT. The chain uses TRBV5-1 and TRBJ1-4, with D possibly TRBD1 on 6 matching bases. The CDR3 length is 17 residues. V gave up 3 bases and J gave up 8 bases, with 23 bases separating them. CDR1 is SGHRS, CDR2 YFSETQ, per germline.

The chain employs TRBV7-3 and TRBJ2-1; 14 bases are shared with TRBD2. The J segment lost 15 bases and the V segment lost 3 bases, leaving 10 bases of the junction unmatched. The V gene's germline CDR1 is SGHTA and CDR2 FQGTGA. The CDR3 has 15 residues. CDR3 in amino acids: CASSLGLAGVLPRFF. Written as DNA, the CDR3 is TGTGCCAGCAGCTTGGGACTAGCGGGAGTACTACCACGGTTCTTC.

The chain has TRBV5-1 and TRBJ1-2, with 9 positions matching TRBD1. V shed 3 bases, J shed 6 bases, and the junction held 6 bases outside the gene matches. The CDR3 covers 14 residues. CDR1 is SGHRS and CDR2 is YFSETQ in the germline V gene. The CDR3 bases are TGCGCCAGCAGCTCCGGACAGGGGAGGGATGGCTACACCTTC. Protein sequence: CASSSGQGRDGYTF.

CDR3 sequence (DNA): TGTGCCATCGTCATGAGCGGGAGTAGGCACAATGAGCAGTTCTTC. Amino acids: CAIVMSGSRHNEQFF. The J gene is TRBJ2-1, the V gene TRBV7-6, with 8 bases aligning to TRBD2. CDR1 and CDR2 (germline): SGHVS, FNYEAQ. The CDR3 runs to 15 residues. V lost 10 bases to trimming and J lost 5 bases; unmatched junction nucleotides: 13.

V gene TRBV25-1 combines with J gene TRBJ1-5; D is possibly TRBD1 (6 bases). The CDR3 spans 14 residues. CDR1 is MGHDK, CDR2 SYGVNS, per germline. Trimming shortened V by 5 bases and J by 0 bases, and 8 bases separated the two germline ends. The CDR3 region is CASSSRGSNQPQHF. CDR3 in DNA: TGTGCCAGCAGTAGCAGGGGTAGCAATCAGCCCCAGCATTTT.

The rearrangement joins TRBV5-4 to TRBJ2-2; 7 bases match TRBD2. Germline CDR1 and CDR2: SGHNT and YYREEE (reference sequence). V lost 0 bases and J lost 4; bases outside the gene matches: 9. The CDR3 sequence is 17 residues long. The CDR3 coding sequence is TGTGCCAGCAGCTTGGTAGTGGGAGGGCGGGTCACCGGGGAGCTGTTTTTT. Translating gives CASSLVVGGRVTGELFF.

The chain has TRBV4-3 and TRBJ2-2; weak D call: TRBD1 (6 bases). There are 17 residues in the CDR3. From germline, CDR1 is LGHNA and CDR2 YSLEER. V lost 6 bases and J 3 bases, leaving 20 bases between the germline ends. As DNA, the CDR3 is TGCGCCAGCAGTCCATTTTTGGGCCAGGGGTACACCGGGGAGCTGTTTTTT. It yields the protein CASSPFLGQGYTGELFF.

This clone is a singleton in its sample. The rearrangement uses TRBV25-1 and TRBJ1-2; 8 bases map to TRBD1. The CDR3 runs to 14 residues. J lost 6 bases, V lost 6 bases, and 9 bases had no gene match. The germline CDR1 and CDR2 sequences are MGHDK and SYGVNS. The CDR3 is CASSSPGQANGYTF. The CDR3 DNA is TGTGCCAGCAGCTCTCCGGGACAGGCGAATGGCTACACCTTC.

This clone was counted between two and nine times. The V and J genes are TRBV7-6 and TRBJ1-1; D is possibly TRBD1 (6 bases). Trimming pared 1 base from V and 3 bases from J, leaving 6 bases between. CDR1 is SGHVS, CDR2 FNYEAQ, per germline. This CDR3 is 13 amino acids long. CDR3 in amino acids: CASSLDRDTEAFF. The CDR3 DNA reads as TGTGCCAGCAGCTTAGACAGGGACACTGAAGCTTTCTTT.

The rearrangement joins TRBV2 to TRBJ1-6, with TRBD1 identical over 7 bases. Per germline, CDR1 SNHLY and CDR2 FYNNEI. This CDR3 comprises 13 residues. With V trimmed by 6 bases and J by 7 bases, 3 bases remained unmatched. CDR3 residues: CASRVDRNSPLHF. As DNA, the CDR3 is TGTGCCAGCAGGGTGGACAGGAATTCACCCCTCCACTTT. The full variable domain, rest sourced from reference TRBV2 and TRBJ1-6, is EPEVTQTPSHQVTQMGQEVILRCVPISNHLYFYWYRQILGQKVEFLVSFYNNEISEKSEIFDDQFSVERPDGSNFTLKIRSTKLEDSAMYFCASRVDRNSPLHFGNGTRLTVT.

This rearrangement joins TRBV4-3 to TRBJ2-7; maybe TRBD2 (6 bases). The V end was cut by 2 bases, the J end by 2 bases, with 13 bases between. The CDR3 runs to 15 residues. The germline V gene encodes CDR1 LGHNA and CDR2 YSLEER. The chain's CDR3 is CASSQWGLQTYEQYF. The CDR3 DNA reads as TGCGCCAGCAGCCAATGGGGACTTCAAACCTACGAGCAGTACTTC.

This clone came up a few times. The rearrangement uses TRBV5-5 and TRBJ1-2; D ambiguous. From germline, CDR1 is SGHKS and CDR2 YYEKEE (reference sequence). Trimming stripped 4 bases from V and 6 bases from J, with 16 bases between. This CDR3 is 14 amino acids long. In DNA, the CDR3 is TGTGCCAGCAGCCTTGGGCCGGCGAACGATGGCTACACCTTC. This translates into CASSLGPANDGYTF.

The chain is built from TRBV6-6 and TRBJ2-1; TRBD1 might be the D (8 bases). Germline CDR1 and CDR2: MNHNY and SVGAGI (reference sequence). V was shortened by 2 bases and J by 8 bases, with 19 bases between the two germline ends. The CDR3 is 16 amino acids. Here the CDR3 DNA reads TGTGCCAGCAGTTACGGGATTAGACAGGGGAGGGATGAGCAGTTCTTC. Its translation: CASSYGIRQGRDEQFF.

The V and J genes are TRBV2 and TRBJ2-2; 9 nucleotides agree with TRBD1. CDR1 SNHLY and CDR2 FYNNEI come from the germline V gene. J was trimmed by 7 bases and V by 4 bases; bases with no gene match: 10. This CDR3 contains 16 residues. CDR3 in amino acids: CASSGRNRGRNGELFF. CDR3 DNA: TGTGCCAGCAGTGGAAGAAACAGGGGGCGCAACGGGGAGCTGTTTTTT.